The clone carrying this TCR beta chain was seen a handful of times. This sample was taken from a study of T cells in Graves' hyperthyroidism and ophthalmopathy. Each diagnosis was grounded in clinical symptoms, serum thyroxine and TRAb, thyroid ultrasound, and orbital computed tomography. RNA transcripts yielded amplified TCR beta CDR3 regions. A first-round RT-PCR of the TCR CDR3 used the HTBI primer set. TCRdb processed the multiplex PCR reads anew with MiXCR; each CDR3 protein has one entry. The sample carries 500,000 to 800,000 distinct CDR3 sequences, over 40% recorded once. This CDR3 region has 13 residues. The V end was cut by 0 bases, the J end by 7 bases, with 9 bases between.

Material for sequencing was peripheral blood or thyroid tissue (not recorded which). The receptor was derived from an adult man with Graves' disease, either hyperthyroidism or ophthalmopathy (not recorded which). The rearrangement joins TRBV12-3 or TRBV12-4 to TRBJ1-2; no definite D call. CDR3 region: CASSLAQASGYTF. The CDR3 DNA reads TGTGCCAGCAGTTTAGCCCAGGCCAGTGGCTACACCTTC.